A single sample is the source of the 10 T cell receptor beta chains below, sequenced in a study of cytomegalovirus exposure and HLA in healthy donors. Researchers ran the PCR with 60 Vbeta and 13 Jbeta primers. Sequencing used immunoSEQ multiplex PCR; TCRdb keeps in-frame clones, though not all of them. The sample lists thousands of clones, 81% occurring once. The sample consisted of PBMCs. The receptors originated from a woman aged 40 to 49 in good health and CMV-seropositive.

This clone was observed a few times. This chain joins TRBV12-5 and TRBJ2-3, with D tentatively TRBD2 (6 bases). Germline CDR1 LGHNT, CDR2 FRNRAP. This CDR3 is 11 amino acids long. Between the trimmed V and J ends, which lost 6 bases and 7 bases, there was a span of 8 bases. CDR3 sequence: CASGGGYTQYF. In DNA form, the CDR3 reads TGTGCTAGTGGGGGGGGTTATACGCAGTATTTT.

The chain's CDR3 is CASSDLTGDSNQPQHF. For the CDR3, the DNA is TGTGCCAGCAGTGACCTGACAGGAGATAGCAATCAGCCCCAGCATTTT. V usage is TRBV6-1 and J usage is TRBJ1-5; tentatively, D is TRBD1 (6 bases). This CDR3 comprises 16 residues. V dropped 3 bases and J dropped 0 bases, with 12 bases sitting between them. Germline loops: CDR1 MNHNS, CDR2 SASEGT.

This clone has a single count. V is TRBV5-6 and J is TRBJ2-5, with TRBD2 matching 12 bases. Germline trimming cut 2 bases from V and 5 bases from J; bases unmatched to any gene: 10. This CDR3 region has 17 residues. Germline V gene data show CDR1 as SGHDT and CDR2 as YYEEEE. The CDR3 spells CASSLRGLAGSLETQYF. The CDR3 nucleotides are TGTGCCAGCAGCTTACGAGGACTAGCGGGGTCGCTGGAGACCCAGTACTTC.

The chain joins TRBV9 to TRBJ1-2; 9 positions agree with TRBD1. CDR3 length: 16 amino acids. CDR1 is SGDLS and CDR2 is YYNGEE in the germline V gene. The V and J ends lost 0 bases and 2 bases, in that order; junction bases with no gene match: 5. The CDR3 loop is CASSVGTGQGNYGYTF. The CDR3 bases are TGTGCCAGCAGCGTAGGAACGGGACAGGGCAACTATGGCTACACCTTC. Using reference TRBV9 and TRBJ1-2 for the parts outside the CDR3, the full variable domain is DSGVTQTPKHLITATGQRVTLRCSPRSGDLSVYWYQQSLDQGLQFLIQYYNGEERAKGNILERFSAQQFPDLHSELNLSSLELGDSALYFCASSVGTGQGNYGYTFGSGTRLTVV.

The rearrangement links TRBV30 to TRBJ1-1, with D maybe TRBD1 (5 bases). The CDR3 totals 14 residues. V was shortened by 0 bases and J by 10 bases, with 18 bases between the two germline ends. The germline V gene has CDR1 GTSNPN and CDR2 SVGIG (reference sequence). CDR3 coding DNA: TGTGCCTGGAGTGTAGGGGTGAGGGACTTGGTAGCTTTCTTT. This sequence encodes CAWSVGVRDLVAFF.

The genes are TRBV30 and TRBJ2-2; 7 bases map to TRBD2. J was trimmed by 3 bases and V by 0 bases; bases with no gene match: 4. The CDR3 is 15 residues long. CDR1 and CDR2 (germline): GTSNPN, SVGIG (reference sequence). CDR3 sequence reads: CAWSVGRGDTGELFF. For the CDR3, the DNA is TGTGCCTGGAGTGTAGGTCGGGGGGACACCGGGGAGCTGTTTTTT. Supplemented by reference TRBV30 and TRBJ2-2, the full variable domain reads SQTIHQWPATLVQPVGSPLSLECTVEGTSNPNLYWYRQAAGRGLQLLFYSVGIGQISSEVPQNLSASRPQDRQFILSSKKLLLSDSGFYLCAWSVGRGDTGELFFGEGSRLTVL.

This clone came up a few times. V is TRBV6-1 and J is TRBJ1-6; TRBD1 aligns across 7 bases. V was clipped by 5 bases and J by 11 bases; unmatched bases: 6. The CDR3 is 13 residues long. CDR1 is MNHNS and CDR2 is SASEGT in the germline V gene. This CDR3 is CASSLAGGAPLHF. In DNA, the CDR3 is TGTGCCAGCAGTTTGGCAGGGGGAGCACCCCTCCACTTT.

This clone has a single count. The genes are TRBV29-1 and TRBJ1-3; D remains unclear. The CDR3 runs 13 residues. CDR1 and CDR2 from the germline V gene are SQVTM and ANQGSEA. V was pared by 8 bases and J by 0 bases, with 11 bases between. The CDR3 region has the DNA TGCAGCTTTGTGCAGAACTCTGGAAACACCATATATTTT. Protein sequence: CSFVQNSGNTIYF.

J is TRBJ1-5 and V is TRBV30; weak D call: TRBD1 (5 bases). V was pared by 0 bases and J by 5 bases, with 20 bases between. The CDR3 spans 17 residues. Germline values: CDR1 GTSNPN, CDR2 SVGIG (reference sequence). The CDR3 here is CAWSVRVGHAGDQPQHF. CDR3 coding DNA: TGTGCCTGGAGTGTACGGGTTGGACACGCAGGAGATCAGCCCCAGCATTTT. Looking up the rest from reference TRBV30 and TRBJ1-5 gives the full variable domain: SQTIHQWPATLVQPVGSPLSLECTVEGTSNPNLYWYRQAAGRGLQLLFYSVGIGQISSEVPQNLSASRPQDRQFILSSKKLLLSDSGFYLCAWSVRVGHAGDQPQHFGDGTRLSIL.

The V call is TRBV29-1, the J call TRBJ2-1; TRBD2 aligns across 10 bases. The germline V gene has CDR1 SQVTM and CDR2 ANQGSEA. V lost 6 bases to trimming and J lost 5 bases; unmatched junction nucleotides: 7. This CDR3 comprises 14 residues. The CDR3 sequence: CSVETSGVNNEQFF. The CDR3 bases are TGCAGCGTCGAAACTAGCGGGGTAAACAATGAGCAGTTCTTC.